Below, one T cell receptor beta chain is given with its context. No antigen is known for it. The data belong to a study of response to subunit inactivated influenza vaccine. Study-wide findings and caveats: New T cells are recruited in small numbers by each seasonal influenza vaccination, according to the authors' suggestion.

Trimming left V 5 bases short and J 6 bases short, with 16 bases between. Germline-derived CDR1 and CDR2 are DFQATT and SNEGSKA (reference sequence). The CDR3 contains 13 residues. TCRdb redid the calling of the RT-PCR reads with MiXCR, one entry per CDR3 protein. The profile shows 590,000 or so distinct CDR3 sequences, less than 15% of them singletons. The sequence was obtained from a man aged 45-65 years who received an inactivated influenza vaccine. The sample was PBMCs from blood, taken approximately 15 days before vaccination. The chain carries TRBV20-1 and TRBJ1-2; possible D gene TRBD1, 6 bases. CDR3 coding DNA: TGCAGTGCTCTGACCCGGGGGCCGCATGGCTACACCTTC. Its translation is CSALTRGPHGYTF.